Presented here are 13 T cell receptor beta chains from one specimen sequenced in a study of STAT5B mutations in CD4+ large granular lymphocyte leukemia (dated by TCRdb to the early 2020s). The library was prepared using the immunoSEQ multiplex PCR assay. TCRdb retrieved this table from immuneACCESS and kept in-frame rearrangements only. Not all clones are present; in checked studies, unresolved V genes account for under half, and no reason is known for the remainder. The sample yields fewer than 25,000 clones; 78% were counted once. Clones ranked in the top ten supply about 0.4% of the sample. Sequencing used CD4+ T cells from blood buffy coats. Source of these receptors: a human donor in good health.

The chain is built from TRBV14 and TRBJ2-7; TRBD1 or TRBD2 may be the D gene (5 bases each). The CDR3 is 16 amino acids. Per germline, CDR1 SGHDN and CDR2 FVKESK. The V end lost 4 bases, the J end lost 1 base, and 17 bases lay between the germline ends. CDR3 protein: CASSRLGDGKSYEQYF. The CDR3 DNA follows: TGTGCCAGCAGCCGCCTCGGGGACGGTAAGTCCTACGAGCAGTACTTC. The entire variable domain, with the rest obtained from reference TRBV14 and TRBJ2-7, is as follows: EAGVTQFPSHSVIEKGQTVTLRCDPISGHDNLYWYRRVMGKEIKFLLHFVKESKQDESGMPNNRFLAERTGGTYSTLKVQPAELEDSGVYFCASSRLGDGKSYEQYFGPGTRLTVT.

The rearrangement uses TRBV28 and TRBJ2-3, with 8 nucleotides matching TRBD2. There are 15 residues in the CDR3. The germline CDR1 and CDR2 sequences are MDHEN and SYDVKM. The V segment lost 1 base and the J segment 2 bases; nucleotides outside the gene matches: 2. The CDR3 DNA is TGTGCCAGCAGTTTATCGGGGGGGCCCACAGATACGCAGTATTTT. Translated: CASSLSGGPTDTQYF.

The chain carries TRBV2 and TRBJ2-5, with D tentatively TRBD2 (6 bases). The ends were cut back, 6 bases at V and 2 bases at J, with 13 bases in the middle. The CDR3 covers 14 residues. Germline loops: CDR1 SNHLY, CDR2 FYNNEI. This CDR3 reads CASRETGGQETQYF. In DNA, the CDR3 is TGTGCCAGCAGGGAAACTGGAGGGCAAGAGACCCAGTACTTC.

The rearrangement uses TRBV5-8 and TRBJ1-3; tentatively, D is TRBD1 (5 bases). The CDR3 has 15 residues. V was clipped by 9 bases and J by 0 bases, with 16 bases between them. Germline V gene data show CDR1 as SGHTS and CDR2 as YDEGEE. CDR3 residues: CANDRDGGSGNTIYF. CDR3 sequence (DNA): TGTGCCAACGACCGGGACGGAGGCTCTGGAAACACCATATATTTT.

The rearrangement uses TRBV18 and TRBJ2-1, with D maybe TRBD2 (6 bases). V shed 0 bases and J shed 0 bases, with 9 bases lying between them. The CDR3 runs 16 residues. Germline CDR1 KGHSH, CDR2 LQKENI. CDR3 region: CASSPPNGGSYNEQFF. In DNA, the CDR3 is TGTGCCAGCTCACCACCGAACGGGGGCTCCTACAATGAGCAGTTCTTC.

The chain employs TRBV13 and TRBJ2-3; 7 nucleotides agree with TRBD2. Trimming removed 5 bases from V and 3 bases from J; junction bases left unmatched: 8. Per germline, CDR1 PRHDT and CDR2 FYEKMQ (reference sequence). CDR3 length: 15 amino acids. The CDR3: CASSPKRGGTDTQYF. In nucleotides, the CDR3 is TGTGCCAGCAGCCCCAAGAGGGGAGGGACAGATACGCAGTATTTT.

The gene calls are TRBV2 and TRBJ1-1; the D is unclear. The germline V and J ends were trimmed by 6 bases and 5 bases, with 19 bases remaining between them. Germline V gives CDR1 SNHLY, CDR2 FYNNEI. This CDR3 is 15 amino acids long. The CDR3 here is CASRARTAKGTEAFF. Here the CDR3 DNA reads TGTGCCAGCAGGGCTCGCACAGCAAAGGGAACTGAAGCTTTCTTT.

The rearrangement joins TRBV13 to TRBJ1-2; no firm D call. The CDR3 is 14 residues long. Trimming stripped 2 bases from V and 4 bases from J, with 11 bases between. Germline loops: CDR1 PRHDT, CDR2 FYEKMQ (reference sequence). The CDR3 DNA sequence: TGTGCCAGCAGCTTATTCGGTTCGAGCTATGGCTACACCTTC. It specifies CASSLFGSSYGYTF.

The chain combines TRBV6-6 with TRBJ1-1; D call uncertain. The germline CDR1 and CDR2 sequences are MNHNY and SVGAGI (reference sequence). With 5 bases removed from V and 2 bases from J, the gap between germline ends came to 6 bases. The CDR3 contains 12 residues. CDR3 bases: TGTGCCAGCAGTCGAGATAACACTGAAGCTTTCTTT. It specifies CASSRDNTEAFF.

The genes are TRBV19 and TRBJ2-3, with TRBD2 matching 8 bases. The germline CDR1 and CDR2 sequences are LNHDA and SQIVND (reference sequence). The CDR3 is made up of 15 amino acids. V shed 6 bases, J shed 3 bases, and the junction held 8 bases outside the gene matches. The CDR3 sequence is CASRPPGLVTDTQYF. For the CDR3, the DNA is TGTGCCAGTAGGCCCCCGGGACTAGTGACAGATACGCAGTATTTT.

The chain has TRBV19 and TRBJ2-1, with a weak D call TRBD2 (7 bases). Germline V gives CDR1 LNHDA, CDR2 SQIVND (reference sequence). The CDR3 is 15 amino acids. V shed 10 bases and J shed 0 bases, with 16 bases lying between them. CDR3 DNA sequence: TGTGCCACCAAGGGAGGGGGGGCCTCCTACAATGAGCAGTTCTTC. Its translation is CATKGGGASYNEQFF.

The J gene is TRBJ2-4, the V gene TRBV7-9, with D possibly being TRBD1 (5 bases). CDR1 is SEHNR, CDR2 FQNEAQ, per germline (reference sequence). The CDR3 is made up of 15 amino acids. V lost 5 bases to trimming and J lost 2 bases, with 13 bases between them. The CDR3 bases are TGTGCCAGCAGCAACCCTCAGGGAACCAAAAACATTCAGTACTTC. Amino acid sequence: CASSNPQGTKNIQYF.

This clone has just one count. The rearrangement links TRBV29-1 to TRBJ1-1; 7 nucleotides agree with TRBD1. The CDR3 is 15 amino acids. The J segment lost 2 bases and the V segment lost 4 bases, leaving 10 bases of the junction unmatched. Looked up from germline, CDR1 is SQVTM and CDR2 is ANQGSEA. The CDR3 loop is CSVVVGGGLNTEAFF. Written as DNA, the CDR3 is TGCAGCGTTGTAGTGGGAGGGGGCCTAAACACTGAAGCTTTCTTT.